This T cell receptor beta chain was recovered during a study of T cell responses to AZD1222 COVID-19 vaccine (dated by TCRdb to about 2021). As for the study more broadly: TCR sequencing covered roughly 230 trial participants: 207 given two doses of AZD1222 and around 25 given two doses of MenACWY control vaccine. Trial participants were enrolled by age into 18-55, 56-69 and 70-plus year subgroups, with about 150, 28 and 57 TCR-sequenced participants respectively.

To note about this clone: The clone's antigen remains unknown. The input lacks base qualities; no much larger clone sits a single base away.

What the time point label conveys for this sample: about 28 days (+/-7) after the second vaccine dose. Because spike-specific TCR depth and breadth did not differ between the two schedules, AZD1222 recipients who got a second dose at roughly 4 weeks were pooled with those who got a second dose at roughly 12 weeks. Vaccinee samples came from UK trials COV001 and COV002, including a single-blind randomized controlled phase 2/3 trial of AZD1222 (ChAdOx1 nCoV-19) in healthy adults. Trial participant PBMC samples were collected at day 0 and day 28 after the second dose for TCRbeta chain sequencing. Results the study describes overall, beyond this receptor: A significant rise in spike-specific TCR breadth and depth was observed after two AZD1222 doses relative to day 0 and relative to MenACWY recipients. Because no samples from the day 14 peak response were available, repertoires could be characterized only after the peak T cell response. The whole spike protein was spanned by vaccine-associated CD4 TCRs, and dominant responses were seen in regions 160-218 and 743-854. In the small 56-69-year group, the increase in depth fell short of significance, most likely because of low power. Participants were mostly white British, with more females than males. The authors suggested clonal diversity may have been underestimated. Conclusions about previously exposed vaccinees are limited because only a handful of AZD1222 recipients were SARS-CoV-2 seropositive at baseline. Nearly half of unique spike-specific TCRs reportedly recognized epitopes outside regions mutated in the B.1.351 and B.1.1.7 variants.

V is pared back by 2 bases and J by 5 bases, with 10 bases lying between the germline termini. The CDR3 covers 14 residues, taking in both the cysteine and the phenylalanine. The sequence is cut down to CDR3 DNA, 42 bases in frame from base 1. The germline V gene (reference sequence) gives CDR1 as MNHEY and CDR2 as SMNVEV. The CDR3 regions of human TCRbeta chains were analyzed by immunosequencing. In the original analysis: Repertoire TCRs were matched against a reference library of SARS-CoV-2-specific TCRs generated with the MIRA antigen-specificity platform. Breadth was defined as the fraction of unique TCRs that were SARS-CoV-2-associated. Depth was defined as the fraction of total T cells that were SARS-CoV-2-associated. Using the MIRA data, each spike-specific TCR was assigned both to the spike region to which the TCR was reactive and to a CD4 or CD8 class. Log10-transformed breadth and depth values were compared by one-way ANOVA with Sidak's multiple comparisons tests. Held by TCRdb, this immuneACCESS table contains in-frame sequences only and omits some clones. Under half of the omission traces to an unresolved V gene where checked; the cause of the rest is unknown. From that table come the V and J calls and clone size; the DNA was used to work out D and trimming. In all, the sample holds roughly 180,000 clones, and about 89% of those were seen once. The ten largest account for approximately 1.8% of the sample.

The sequence came from an adult who received the AZD1222 COVID-19 vaccine. The sequence is built from TRBV27 and TRBJ1-5, with no confident D gene call. The input for sequencing was peripheral blood, taken 28 days after the second AZD1222 dose. The CDR3 loop reads CASSLVQSDQPQHF. The DNA is as follows: TGTGCCAGCAGTTTAGTCCAGTCCGATCAGCCCCAGCATTTT.